This T cell receptor beta chain was retrieved from a study of blood T cell repertoires in COVID-19. Germline V lookup: CDR1 SQVTM, CDR2 ANQGSEA. CDR3 length: 15 residues. With V trimmed by 5 bases and J by 4 bases, 11 bases remained unmatched. Sequencing used immunoSEQ multiplex PCR; TCRdb keeps in-frame clones, though not all of them. The sample carries approximately 200,000 clones, around nine tenths recorded once. This clone has only one observation. V and J are TRBV29-1 and TRBJ2-3; 8 nucleotides line up with TRBD1. The material sequenced was PBMCs or T cells enriched from blood (not recorded which). The sequence derives from a woman aged 25-40 years who had been exposed to COVID-19. The CDR3 loop reads CSVQGGQDIADTQYF. The CDR3 coding sequence is TGCAGCGTTCAAGGGGGACAGGATATTGCAGATACGCAGTATTTT.